This entry describes one T cell receptor beta chain. What it recognizes is unknown. V lost 5 bases, J lost 5 bases, and 15 bases lay in between. This CDR3 comprises 14 residues. The germline gives CDR1 MNHGY, CDR2 SAAAGT. TCRdb used MiXCR to reprocess the reads, holding one entry per CDR3 protein. The repertoire consists of 40,000 to 55,000 distinct CDR3 sequences, with about 21% occurring once and the leading ten covering about 90%. The data derive from a study of T cell repertoires in cytomegalovirus infection. The chain is built from TRBV6-8 and TRBJ2-5; TRBD2 is a possible D gene (5 bases). The sample here was CD8+ T cells from cultured PBMCs, taken from culture after CMV antigen stimulation. This clonotype was sampled from a human donor in good health (CMV status not recorded). Some clones in this sample may be carry-over from other donors' samples. DNA of the CDR3: TGTGCCAGCAGTCGCACCCATTCGGGGGAGACCCAGTACTTC. It specifies CASSRTHSGETQYF.